The clone carrying this T cell receptor beta chain has a count of ten or more. These data are taken from a study of blood T cell repertoires in COVID-19. Produced via immunoSEQ multiplex PCR; TCRdb's table is partial and in-frame only. Here the sample spans roughly 300,000 clones, 75% to 85% being singletons. Per the germline V gene, CDR1 is KGHSH and CDR2 is LQKENI. This CDR3 region has 14 residues. The V gene lost 1 base and the J gene lost 2 bases, with 8 bases spanning the gap. The sample taken for sequencing was peripheral blood. The V call is TRBV18, the J call TRBJ1-1; the D gene is possibly TRBD1 (5 bases). The TCR originated in a human donor in a cohort sampled during active COVID-19. The CDR3 DNA is TGTGCCAGCTCACCACGCAGGGATAACACTGAAGCTTTCTTT. It is translated as CASSPRRDNTEAFF.